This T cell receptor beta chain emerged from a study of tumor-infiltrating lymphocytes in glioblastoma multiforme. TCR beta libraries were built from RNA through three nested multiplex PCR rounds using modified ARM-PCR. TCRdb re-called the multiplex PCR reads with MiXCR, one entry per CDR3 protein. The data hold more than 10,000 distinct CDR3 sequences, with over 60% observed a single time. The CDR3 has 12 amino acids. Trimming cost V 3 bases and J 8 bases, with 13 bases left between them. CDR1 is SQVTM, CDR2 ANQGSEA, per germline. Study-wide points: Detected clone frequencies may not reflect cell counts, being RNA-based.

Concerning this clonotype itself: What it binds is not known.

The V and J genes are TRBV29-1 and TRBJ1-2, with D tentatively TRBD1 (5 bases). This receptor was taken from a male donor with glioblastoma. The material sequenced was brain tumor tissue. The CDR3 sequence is CSVDGQGKGYTF. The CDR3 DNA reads TGCAGCGTTGATGGGCAGGGAAAGGGCTACACCTTC.